The 4 T cell receptor beta chains presented below share a single source sample, sequenced in a study of blood T cell repertoires in COVID-19. Assay used: immunoSEQ multiplex PCR; TCRdb lists only in-frame clones, some missing. The repertoire includes around 180,000 clones, approximately 85% of them detected once, and 9.8% sits in the top ten. Input material: peripheral blood. Source of these receptors: a woman older than 75 with acute or convalescent COVID-19.

V is TRBV5-1 and J is TRBJ2-1; 12 bases map to TRBD1. This CDR3 contains 20 residues. CDR1 and CDR2 (germline): SGHRS, YFSETQ. V trimming: 2 bases; J trimming: 0 bases; junction bases outside the gene matches: 12. The DNA for the CDR3 is TGCGCCAGCAGCTTTCTCCTCGGGACAGGGGGCAAATTCTCCTACAATGAGCAGTTCTTC. This gives the protein CASSFLLGTGGKFSYNEQFF.

The CDR3 region has the DNA TGTGCCAGCAGCTTGGGACTAGCGGGGGCCTCCTACAATGAGCAGTTCTTC. This translates into CASSLGLAGASYNEQFF. This chain joins TRBV6-2 or TRBV6-3 and TRBJ2-1, with 14 bases lining up with TRBD2. CDR3 length: 17 residues. After removal of 6 bases from V and 0 bases from J, the junction contained 4 bases not matched to a gene. Germline values: CDR1 MNHEY, CDR2 SVGEGT.

This clone was seen only a few times. The chain links TRBV7-9 to TRBJ2-1; 8 nucleotides line up with TRBD2. The length of the CDR3 is 14 residues. CDR1 SEHNR and CDR2 FQNEAQ come from the germline V gene (reference sequence). With 6 bases clipped from V and 7 bases from J, the junction kept 8 bases outside the gene matches. CDR3 sequence: CASRGAAGANEQFF. For the CDR3, the DNA is TGTGCCAGCAGGGGGGCAGCGGGAGCGAATGAGCAGTTCTTC.

This chain joins TRBV7-7 and TRBJ2-1; 11 bases map to TRBD2. The CDR3 length is 18 residues. Germline lookup yields CDR1 SSHAT and CDR2 FNYEAQ (reference sequence). V shed 1 base, J shed 1 base, and the junction held 6 bases outside the gene matches. The CDR3 protein is CASSLDTGLAESYNEQFF. CDR3 bases: TGTGCCAGCAGCTTAGACACGGGACTAGCGGAGTCCTACAATGAGCAGTTCTTC.